The source of this T cell receptor (beta chain) is a study of blood T cell repertoires in COVID-19. Overall study: Acute-phase and convalescent COVID-19 samples originated in the United States, Italy and Spain.

The CDR3 is 15 residues long. CDR1 SEHNR and CDR2 FQNEAQ come from the germline V gene (reference sequence). V lost 7 bases, J lost 3 bases, and 13 bases lay in between. Profiling relied on immunoSEQ multiplex PCR, and the TCRdb table lists in-frame clones only, not all of them. The repertoire consists of more than 300,000 clones, with approximately 90% occurring once and the leading ten covering almost 4%. The chain recombines TRBV7-9 with TRBJ1-6; a weak D match, TRBD1 (6 bases). Material for sequencing was PBMCs or T cells enriched from blood (not recorded which). The sequence derives from a woman in her twenties or thirties who had been exposed to COVID-19. DNA of the CDR3: TGTGCCAGCACCGGAGGGGGGGACTATAATTCACCCCTCCACTTT. It is translated as CASTGGGDYNSPLHF.